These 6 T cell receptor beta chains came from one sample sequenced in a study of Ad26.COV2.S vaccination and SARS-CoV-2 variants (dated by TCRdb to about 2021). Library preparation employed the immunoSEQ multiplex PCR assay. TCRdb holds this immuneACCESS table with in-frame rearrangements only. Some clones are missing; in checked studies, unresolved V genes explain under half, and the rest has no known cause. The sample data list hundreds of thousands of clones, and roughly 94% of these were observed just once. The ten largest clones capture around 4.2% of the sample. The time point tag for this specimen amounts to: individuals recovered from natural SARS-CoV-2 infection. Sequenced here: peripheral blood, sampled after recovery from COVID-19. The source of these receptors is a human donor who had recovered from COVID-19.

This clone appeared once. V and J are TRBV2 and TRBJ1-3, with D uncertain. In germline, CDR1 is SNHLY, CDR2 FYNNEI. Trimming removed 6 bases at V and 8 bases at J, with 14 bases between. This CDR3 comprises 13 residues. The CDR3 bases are TGTGCCAGCAGAAGGACCCCGGTGGACACCATATATTTT. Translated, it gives CASRRTPVDTIYF.

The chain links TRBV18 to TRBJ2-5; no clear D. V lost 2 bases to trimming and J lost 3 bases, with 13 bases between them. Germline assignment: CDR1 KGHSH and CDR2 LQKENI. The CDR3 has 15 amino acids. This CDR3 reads CASSPVYKFEETQYF. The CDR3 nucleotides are TGTGCCAGCTCACCAGTATACAAGTTCGAAGAGACCCAGTACTTC.

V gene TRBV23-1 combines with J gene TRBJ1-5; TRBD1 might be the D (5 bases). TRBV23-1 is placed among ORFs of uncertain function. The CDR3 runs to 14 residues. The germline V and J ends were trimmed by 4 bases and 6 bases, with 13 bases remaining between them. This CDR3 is CASSLWGVGQPQHF. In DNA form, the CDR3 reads TGCGCCAGCAGTCTATGGGGGGTTGGTCAGCCCCAGCATTTT.

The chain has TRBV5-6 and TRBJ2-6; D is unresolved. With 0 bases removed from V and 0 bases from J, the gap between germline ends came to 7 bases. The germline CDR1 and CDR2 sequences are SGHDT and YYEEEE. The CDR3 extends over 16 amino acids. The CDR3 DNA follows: TGTGCCAGCAGCTTGGGGCATCTCTCTGGGGCCAACGTCCTGACTTTC. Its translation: CASSLGHLSGANVLTF.

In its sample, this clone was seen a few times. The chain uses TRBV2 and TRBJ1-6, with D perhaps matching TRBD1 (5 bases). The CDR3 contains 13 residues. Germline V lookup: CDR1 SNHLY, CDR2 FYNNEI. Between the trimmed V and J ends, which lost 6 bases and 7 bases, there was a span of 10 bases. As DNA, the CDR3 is TGTGCCAGCAGCAGGGACTTGAATTCACCCCTCCACTTT. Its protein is CASSRDLNSPLHF.

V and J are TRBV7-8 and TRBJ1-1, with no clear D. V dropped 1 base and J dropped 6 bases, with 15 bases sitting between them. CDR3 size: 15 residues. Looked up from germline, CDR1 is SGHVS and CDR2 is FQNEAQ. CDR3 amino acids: CASSLGRQVGAEAFF. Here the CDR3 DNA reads TGTGCCAGCAGCTTAGGTCGACAAGTCGGAGCTGAAGCTTTCTTT.